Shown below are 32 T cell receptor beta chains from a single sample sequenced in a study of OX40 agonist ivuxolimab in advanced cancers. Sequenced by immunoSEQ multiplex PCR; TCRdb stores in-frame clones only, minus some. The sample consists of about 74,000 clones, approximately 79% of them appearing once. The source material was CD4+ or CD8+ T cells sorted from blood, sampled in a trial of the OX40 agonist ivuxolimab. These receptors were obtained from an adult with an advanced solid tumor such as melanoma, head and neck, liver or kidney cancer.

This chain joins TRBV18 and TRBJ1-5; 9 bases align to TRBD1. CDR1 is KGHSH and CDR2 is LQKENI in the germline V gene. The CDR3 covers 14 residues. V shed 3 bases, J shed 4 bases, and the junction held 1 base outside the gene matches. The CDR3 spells CASSPGTGNQPQHF. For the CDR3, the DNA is TGTGCCAGCTCACCGGGGACAGGGAATCAGCCCCAGCATTTT.

The CDR3 DNA reads as TGTGCCAGCAGCTTCCAGGGGGGCACCGGGGAGCTGTTTTTT. Protein product: CASSFQGGTGELFF. The rearrangement joins TRBV5-4 to TRBJ2-2; D perhaps matches TRBD1 (7 bases). CDR1 and CDR2 (germline): SGHNT, YYREEE (reference sequence). V lost 2 bases and J 4 bases, leaving 9 bases between the germline ends. CDR3 length: 14 amino acids.

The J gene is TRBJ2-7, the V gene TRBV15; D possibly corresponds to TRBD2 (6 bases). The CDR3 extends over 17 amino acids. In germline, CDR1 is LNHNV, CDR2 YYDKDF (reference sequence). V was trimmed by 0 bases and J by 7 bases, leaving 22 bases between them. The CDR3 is CATSRERLAAPDKEQYF. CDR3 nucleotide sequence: TGTGCCACCAGCAGAGAAAGGTTAGCGGCCCCTGACAAGGAGCAGTACTTC.

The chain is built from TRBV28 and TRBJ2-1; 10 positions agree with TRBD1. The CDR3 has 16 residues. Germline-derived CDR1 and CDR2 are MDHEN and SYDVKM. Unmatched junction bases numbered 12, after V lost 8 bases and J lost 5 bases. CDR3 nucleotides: TGTGCCAGCTCGAAGGACTGGGACAGGGGAAACAATGAGCAGTTCTTC. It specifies CASSKDWDRGNNEQFF.

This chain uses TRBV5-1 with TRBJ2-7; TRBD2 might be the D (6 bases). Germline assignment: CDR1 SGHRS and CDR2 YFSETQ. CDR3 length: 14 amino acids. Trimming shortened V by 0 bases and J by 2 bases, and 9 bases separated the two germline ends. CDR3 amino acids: CASSLESGAYEQYF. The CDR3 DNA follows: TGCGCCAGCAGCTTGGAGTCGGGGGCCTACGAGCAGTACTTC.

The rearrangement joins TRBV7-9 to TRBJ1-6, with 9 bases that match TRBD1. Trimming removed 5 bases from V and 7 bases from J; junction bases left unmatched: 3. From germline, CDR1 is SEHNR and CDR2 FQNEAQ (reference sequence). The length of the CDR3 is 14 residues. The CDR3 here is CASSLGTGNSPLHF. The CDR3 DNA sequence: TGTGCCAGCAGCCTCGGGACAGGGAATTCACCCCTCCACTTT.

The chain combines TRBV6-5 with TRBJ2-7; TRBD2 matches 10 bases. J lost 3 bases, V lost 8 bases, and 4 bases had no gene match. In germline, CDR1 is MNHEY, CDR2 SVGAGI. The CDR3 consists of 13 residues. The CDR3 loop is CASPSGSYYEQYF. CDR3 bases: TGTGCCAGCCCTAGCGGGAGTTACTACGAGCAGTACTTC.

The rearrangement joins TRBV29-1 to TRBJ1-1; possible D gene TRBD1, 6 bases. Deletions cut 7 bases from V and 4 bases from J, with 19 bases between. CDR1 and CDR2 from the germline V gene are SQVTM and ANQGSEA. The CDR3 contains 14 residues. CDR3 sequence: CSAIRTGTGTEAFF. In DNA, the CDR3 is TGCAGCGCTATCAGAACAGGGACCGGCACTGAAGCTTTCTTT. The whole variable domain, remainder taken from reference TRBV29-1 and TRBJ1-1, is SAVISQKPSRDICQRGTSLTIQCQVDSQVTMMFWYRQQPGQSLTLIATANQGSEATYESGFVIDKFPISRPNLTFSTLTVSNMSPEDSSIYLCSAIRTGTGTEAFFGQGTRLTVV.

The CDR3 protein is CASSRTGSGNYNEQFF. The CDR3 DNA reads as TGTGCCAGCAGCCGTACAGGGAGCGGGAACTACAATGAGCAGTTCTTC. The chain combines TRBV14 with TRBJ2-1; tentative D call: TRBD2 (7 bases). V was cut by 4 bases and J by 3 bases, with 16 bases left in between. Germline V gene sequence: CDR1 SGHDN, CDR2 FVKESK. This CDR3 contains 16 residues.

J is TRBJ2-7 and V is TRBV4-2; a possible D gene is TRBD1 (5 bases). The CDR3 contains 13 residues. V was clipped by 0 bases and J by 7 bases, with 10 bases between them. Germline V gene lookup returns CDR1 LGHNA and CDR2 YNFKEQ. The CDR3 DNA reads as TGTGCCAGCAGCCAAGATGGTAAGGGGGAGCAGTACTTC. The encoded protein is CASSQDGKGEQYF.

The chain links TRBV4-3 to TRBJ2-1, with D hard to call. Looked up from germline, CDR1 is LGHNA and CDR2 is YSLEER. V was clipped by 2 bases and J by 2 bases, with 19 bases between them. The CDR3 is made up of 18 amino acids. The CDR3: CASSQSLAATSPYNEQFF. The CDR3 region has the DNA TGCGCCAGCAGCCAATCCCTGGCGGCGACCTCCCCCTACAATGAGCAGTTCTTC.

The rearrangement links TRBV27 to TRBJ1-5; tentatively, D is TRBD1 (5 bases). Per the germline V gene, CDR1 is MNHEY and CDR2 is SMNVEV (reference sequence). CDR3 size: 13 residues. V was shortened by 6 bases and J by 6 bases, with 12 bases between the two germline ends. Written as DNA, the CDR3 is TGTGCCAGCAGCCAACAGGTCTCTCAGCCCCAGCATTTT. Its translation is CASSQQVSQPQHF.

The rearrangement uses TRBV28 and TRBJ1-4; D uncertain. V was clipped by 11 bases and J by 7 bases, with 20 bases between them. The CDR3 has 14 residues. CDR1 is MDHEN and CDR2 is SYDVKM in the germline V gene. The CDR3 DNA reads TGTGCCTCGCGGATTTTACATGGAGGTGAAAAACTGTTTTTT. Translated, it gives CASRILHGGEKLFF.

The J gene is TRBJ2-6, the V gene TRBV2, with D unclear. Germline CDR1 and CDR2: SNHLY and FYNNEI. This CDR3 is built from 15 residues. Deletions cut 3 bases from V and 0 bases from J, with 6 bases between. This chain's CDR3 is CASSEDPSGANVLTF. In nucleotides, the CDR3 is TGTGCCAGCAGTGAGGATCCCTCTGGGGCCAACGTCCTGACTTTC. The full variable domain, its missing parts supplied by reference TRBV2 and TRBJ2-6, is EPEVTQTPSHQVTQMGQEVILRCVPISNHLYFYWYRQILGQKVEFLVSFYNNEISEKSEIFDDQFSVERPDGSNFTLKIRSTKLEDSAMYFCASSEDPSGANVLTFGAGSRLTVL.

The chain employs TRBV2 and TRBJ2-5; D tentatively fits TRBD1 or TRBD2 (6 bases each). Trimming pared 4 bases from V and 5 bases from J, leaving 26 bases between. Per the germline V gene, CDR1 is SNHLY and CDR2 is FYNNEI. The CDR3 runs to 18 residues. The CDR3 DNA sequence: TGTGCCAGCAGTGGGTCTCCCCCCCCGGGGGCTGTGGGTGAGACCCAGTACTTC. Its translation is CASSGSPPPGAVGETQYF.

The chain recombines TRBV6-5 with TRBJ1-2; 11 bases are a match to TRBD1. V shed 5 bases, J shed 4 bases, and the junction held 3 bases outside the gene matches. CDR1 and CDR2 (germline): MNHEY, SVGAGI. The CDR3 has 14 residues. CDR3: CASSRTGGGYGYTF. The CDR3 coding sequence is TGTGCCAGCAGTAGGACAGGGGGCGGCTATGGCTACACCTTC.

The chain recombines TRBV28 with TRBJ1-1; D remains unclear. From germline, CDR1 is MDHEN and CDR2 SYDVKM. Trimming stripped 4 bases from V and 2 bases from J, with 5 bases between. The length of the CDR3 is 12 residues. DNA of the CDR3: TGTGCCAGCAGTTCCCATAACACTGAAGCTTTCTTT. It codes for CASSSHNTEAFF.

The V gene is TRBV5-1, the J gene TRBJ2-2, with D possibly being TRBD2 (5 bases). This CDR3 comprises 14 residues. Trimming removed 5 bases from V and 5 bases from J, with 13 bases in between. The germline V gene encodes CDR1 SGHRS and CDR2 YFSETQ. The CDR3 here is CASRRGSETGELFF. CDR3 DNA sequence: TGCGCCAGCAGGAGAGGGAGTGAAACCGGGGAGCTGTTTTTT.

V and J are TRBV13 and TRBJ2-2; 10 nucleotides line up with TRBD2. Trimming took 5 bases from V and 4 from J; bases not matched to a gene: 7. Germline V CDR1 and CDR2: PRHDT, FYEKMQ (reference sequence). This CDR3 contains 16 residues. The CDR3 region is CASSPRGLAATGELFF. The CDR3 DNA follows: TGTGCCAGCAGCCCCCGTGGACTAGCGGCCACCGGGGAGCTGTTTTTT.

The CDR3 region is CASSALGQGSYEQYF. In DNA form, the CDR3 reads TGTGCCAGCAGTGCATTGGGACAGGGTTCCTACGAGCAGTACTTC. The V gene is TRBV25-1, the J gene TRBJ2-7; 9 bases fit TRBD1. Germline-derived CDR1 and CDR2 are MGHDK and SYGVNS. After removal of 4 bases from V and 1 base from J, the junction contained 5 bases not matched to a gene. This CDR3 is built from 15 residues.

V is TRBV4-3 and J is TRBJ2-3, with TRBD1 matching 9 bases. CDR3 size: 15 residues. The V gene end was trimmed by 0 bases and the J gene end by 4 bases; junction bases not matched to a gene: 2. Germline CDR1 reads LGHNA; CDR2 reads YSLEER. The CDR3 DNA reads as TGCGCCAGCAGCCAAGAGAACAGGGGGCCAGATACGCAGTATTTT. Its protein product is CASSQENRGPDTQYF.

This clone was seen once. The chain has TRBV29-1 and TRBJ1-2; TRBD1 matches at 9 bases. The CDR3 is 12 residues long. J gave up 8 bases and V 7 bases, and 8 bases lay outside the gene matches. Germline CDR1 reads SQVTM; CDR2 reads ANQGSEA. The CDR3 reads CSAIQGAGGYTF. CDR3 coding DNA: TGCAGCGCCATACAGGGGGCCGGAGGCTACACCTTC.

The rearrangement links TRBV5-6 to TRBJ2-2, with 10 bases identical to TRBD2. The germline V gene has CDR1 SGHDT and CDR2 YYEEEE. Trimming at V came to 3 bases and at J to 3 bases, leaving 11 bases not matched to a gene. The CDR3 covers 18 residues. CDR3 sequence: CASSSYGLAGEYTGELFF. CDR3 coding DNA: TGTGCCAGCAGCTCCTATGGCCTAGCGGGAGAGTACACCGGGGAGCTGTTTTTT.

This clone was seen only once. CDR3 sequence: CASSVGYDQPQHF. As DNA, the CDR3 is TGTGCCAGCAGCGTAGGGTACGATCAGCCCCAGCATTTT. This chain joins TRBV9 and TRBJ1-5; D gene ambiguous. The germline gives CDR1 SGDLS, CDR2 YYNGEE. Trimming took off 0 bases at V and 5 bases at J, with 6 bases between the two ends. The CDR3 length is 13 residues.

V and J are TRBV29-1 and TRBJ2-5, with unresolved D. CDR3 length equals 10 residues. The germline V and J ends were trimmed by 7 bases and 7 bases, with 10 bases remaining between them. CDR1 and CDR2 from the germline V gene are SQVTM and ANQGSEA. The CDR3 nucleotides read TGCAGCGCCCCCAGTCGGACCCAGTACTTC. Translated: CSAPSRTQYF. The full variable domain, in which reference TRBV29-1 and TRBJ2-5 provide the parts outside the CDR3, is SAVISQKPSRDICQRGTSLTIQCQVDSQVTMMFWYRQQPGQSLTLIATANQGSEATYESGFVIDKFPISRPNLTFSTLTVSNMSPEDSSIYLCSAPSRTQYFGPGTRLLVL.

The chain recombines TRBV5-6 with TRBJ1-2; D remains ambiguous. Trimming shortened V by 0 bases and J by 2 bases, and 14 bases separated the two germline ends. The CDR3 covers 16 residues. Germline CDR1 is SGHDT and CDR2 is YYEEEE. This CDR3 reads CASSLAVLIPNYGYTF. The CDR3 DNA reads TGTGCCAGCAGCTTGGCGGTGTTAATTCCGAACTATGGCTACACCTTC.

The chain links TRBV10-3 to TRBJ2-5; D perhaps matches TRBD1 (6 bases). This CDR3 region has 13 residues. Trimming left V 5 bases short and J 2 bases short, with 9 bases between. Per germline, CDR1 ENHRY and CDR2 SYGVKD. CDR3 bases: TGTGCCATCAGTACAGGGTTTCAAGAGACCCAGTACTTC. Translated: CAISTGFQETQYF.

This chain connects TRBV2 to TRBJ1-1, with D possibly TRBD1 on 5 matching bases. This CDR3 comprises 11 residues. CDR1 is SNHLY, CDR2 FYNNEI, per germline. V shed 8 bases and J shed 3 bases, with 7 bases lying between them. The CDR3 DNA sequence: TGTGCCAGCCTAGGGGACACTGAAGCTTTCTTT. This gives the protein CASLGDTEAFF. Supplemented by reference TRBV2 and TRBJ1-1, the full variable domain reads EPEVTQTPSHQVTQMGQEVILRCVPISNHLYFYWYRQILGQKVEFLVSFYNNEISEKSEIFDDQFSVERPDGSNFTLKIRSTKLEDSAMYFCASLGDTEAFFGQGTRLTVV.

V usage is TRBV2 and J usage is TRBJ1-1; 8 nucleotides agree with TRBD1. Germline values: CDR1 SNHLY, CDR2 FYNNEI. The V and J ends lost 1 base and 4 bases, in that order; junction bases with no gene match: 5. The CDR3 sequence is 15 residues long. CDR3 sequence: CASSEGTGRTTEAFF. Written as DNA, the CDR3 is TGTGCCAGCAGTGAAGGGACAGGGAGGACCACTGAAGCTTTCTTT.

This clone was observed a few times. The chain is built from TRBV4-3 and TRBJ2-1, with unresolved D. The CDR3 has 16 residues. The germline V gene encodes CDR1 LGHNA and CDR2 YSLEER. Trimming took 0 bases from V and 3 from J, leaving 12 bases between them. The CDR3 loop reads CASSQDGQAVYNEQFF. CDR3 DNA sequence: TGCGCCAGCAGCCAAGATGGGCAGGCCGTCTACAATGAGCAGTTCTTC.

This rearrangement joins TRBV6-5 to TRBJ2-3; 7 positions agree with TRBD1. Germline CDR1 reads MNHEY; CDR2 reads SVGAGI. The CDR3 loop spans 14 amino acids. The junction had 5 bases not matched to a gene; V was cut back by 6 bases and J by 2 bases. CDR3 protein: CASRRDRSTDTQYF. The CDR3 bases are TGTGCCAGCAGAAGGGACAGATCCACAGATACGCAGTATTTT.

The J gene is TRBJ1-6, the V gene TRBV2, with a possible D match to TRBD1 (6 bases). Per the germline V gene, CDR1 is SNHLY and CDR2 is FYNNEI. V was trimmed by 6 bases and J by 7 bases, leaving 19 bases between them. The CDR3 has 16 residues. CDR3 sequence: CASSARAGTSNSPLHF. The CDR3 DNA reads TGTGCCAGCAGCGCAAGAGCCGGGACATCCAATTCACCCCTCCACTTT.